These 9 T cell receptor beta chains share one sample of origin, sequenced in a study of T cell changes during pregnancy in multiple sclerosis. Method: immunoSEQ multiplex PCR; TCRdb's copy keeps in-frame clones and lacks some. The sample lists about 27,000 clones, roughly nine tenths occurring once. The source was CD8+ T cells from peripheral blood mononuclear cells, collected in the second trimester of pregnancy. These receptors came from a female donor with multiple sclerosis, enrolled in a pregnancy study.

The chain employs TRBV29-1 and TRBJ2-7; D perhaps matches TRBD2 (5 bases). This CDR3 comprises 14 residues. Trimming stripped 3 bases from V and 3 bases from J, with 15 bases between. The germline CDR1 and CDR2 sequences are SQVTM and ANQGSEA. For the CDR3, the DNA is TGCAGCGTTGAGGATCGGCTAGCAGGCTACGAGCAGTACTTC. Amino acids: CSVEDRLAGYEQYF.

This chain uses TRBV9 with TRBJ1-1; possible D gene TRBD1, 6 bases. In germline, CDR1 is SGDLS, CDR2 YYNGEE. V lost 0 bases and J 4 bases, leaving 7 bases between the germline ends. The CDR3 length is 13 residues. For the CDR3, the DNA is TGTGCCAGCAGCGTAGAAGGGGGCACTGAAGCTTTCTTT. Amino acid sequence: CASSVEGGTEAFF. Using reference TRBV9 and TRBJ1-1 for the parts outside the CDR3, the full variable domain is DSGVTQTPKHLITATGQRVTLRCSPRSGDLSVYWYQQSLDQGLQFLIQYYNGEERAKGNILERFSAQQFPDLHSELNLSSLELGDSALYFCASSVEGGTEAFFGQGTRLTVV.

The CDR3 bases are TGTGCCAGCAGCCGTCGGACTAGCGGGAGCCACGCGAACACCGGGGAGCTGTTTTTT. It translates to CASSRRTSGSHANTGELFF. The chain uses TRBV7-6 and TRBJ2-2; 13 nucleotides agree with TRBD2. The V segment lost 5 bases and the J segment 0 bases; nucleotides outside the gene matches: 9. In germline, CDR1 is SGHVS, CDR2 FNYEAQ. The CDR3 is 19 amino acids.

This chain uses TRBV28 with TRBJ1-2; 9 bases line up with TRBD1. With V trimmed by 7 bases and J by 4 bases, 13 bases remained unmatched. The CDR3 contains 16 residues. CDR1 MDHEN and CDR2 SYDVKM come from the germline V gene. Here the CDR3 reads CASNPGQGLIFYGYTF. CDR3 nucleotides: TGTGCCAGCAACCCGGGACAGGGATTAATCTTCTATGGCTACACCTTC.

This clone came up once. V gene TRBV27 combines with J gene TRBJ2-3; D might be TRBD2 (6 bases). V lost 5 bases, J lost 5 bases, and 20 bases lay in between. CDR3 size: 16 residues. Germline CDR1 and CDR2: MNHEY and SMNVEV (reference sequence). CDR3 DNA: TGTGCCAGCAGTACCCCCCCCGGAGGGATTAGAGATACGCAGTATTTT. Encoded protein: CASSTPPGGIRDTQYF.

The chain carries TRBV7-9 and TRBJ2-7; TRBD2 matches 10 bases. CDR3 size: 16 residues. The V segment lost 5 bases and the J segment 4 bases; nucleotides outside the gene matches: 11. The germline CDR1 and CDR2 sequences are SEHNR and FQNEAQ (reference sequence). CDR3 sequence reads: CASSPASATSGYEQYF. The DNA of the CDR3 is TGTGCCAGCAGCCCCGCGTCCGCGACTAGCGGGTACGAGCAGTACTTC.

The chain couples TRBV7-9 to TRBJ2-7; 10 bases line up with TRBD1. The CDR3 contains 15 residues. CDR1 is SEHNR, CDR2 FQNEAQ, per germline (reference sequence). V shed 5 bases, J shed 5 bases, and the junction held 9 bases outside the gene matches. CDR3 nucleotide sequence: TGTGCCAGCAGCCCCGACAGGGGGCGCATTAACGAGCAGTACTTC. It is translated as CASSPDRGRINEQYF.

This rearrangement joins TRBV2 to TRBJ2-1, with a possible D match to TRBD2 (6 bases). The length of the CDR3 is 18 residues. Germline loops: CDR1 SNHLY, CDR2 FYNNEI. V shed 9 bases and J shed 1 base, with 25 bases lying between them. CDR3 bases: TGTGCCAGGGACGGAGGGGATTCGGGCAGGGTATCCTACAATGAGCAGTTCTTC. Protein: CARDGGDSGRVSYNEQFF.

The V gene is TRBV27, the J gene TRBJ2-7; D unclear. V was trimmed by 5 bases and J by 3 bases, leaving 14 bases between them. Germline CDR1 MNHEY, CDR2 SMNVEV (reference sequence). The CDR3 covers 14 residues. CDR3 bases: TGTGCCAGCAGTACCTCGAGCAGGTTCTACGAGCAGTACTTC. Translating gives CASSTSSRFYEQYF.